These 8 T cell receptor beta chains came from one sample sequenced in a study of blood T cell repertoires in COVID-19. Libraries were prepared by immunoSEQ multiplex PCR; TCRdb keeps only in-frame clonotypes and omits some of them. The sample records 120,000 to 150,000 clones, around 81% being singletons. Source material: peripheral blood. Every receptor here comes from a man aged 55 to 70 with active or convalescent COVID-19.

This clone was counted between two and nine times. The V call is TRBV19, the J call TRBJ2-2, with a possible D match to TRBD1 (5 bases). Between the trimmed V and J ends, which lost 3 bases and 0 bases, there was a span of 11 bases. CDR1 is LNHDA and CDR2 is SQIVND in the germline V gene (reference sequence). This CDR3 is 16 amino acids long. The CDR3 loop reads CASSIRQPANTGELFF. The CDR3 DNA is TGTGCCAGTAGTATCAGACAGCCCGCGAACACCGGGGAGCTGTTTTTT. Full variable domain (remainder filled in from reference TRBV19 and TRBJ2-2): DGGITQSPKYLFRKEGQNVTLSCEQNLNHDAMYWYRQDPGQGLRLIYYSQIVNDFQKGDIAEGYSVSREKKESFPLTVTSAQKNPTAFYLCASSIRQPANTGELFFGEGSRLTVL.

This sequence joins TRBV6-5 and TRBJ2-7, with D possibly TRBD1 on 7 matching bases. The V end lost 3 bases, the J end lost 5 bases, and 14 bases lay between the germline ends. Germline CDR1 is MNHEY and CDR2 is SVGAGI. This CDR3 is built from 14 residues. The CDR3 DNA is TGTGCCAGCAGTTATACCAGGGGGGACCACGAGCAGTACTTC. It yields the protein CASSYTRGDHEQYF.

The gene calls are TRBV7-2 and TRBJ2-2, with D perhaps matching TRBD1 (6 bases). Between the trimmed V and J ends, which lost 8 bases and 4 bases, there was a span of 14 bases. CDR1 and CDR2 from the germline V gene are SGHTA and FQGNSA. The CDR3 sequence is 14 residues long. CDR3 DNA sequence: TGTGCCAGCCGACTAACAGGGAGCACCGGGGAGCTGTTTTTT. This codes for CASRLTGSTGELFF. Drawing the rest from reference TRBV7-2 and TRBJ2-2, the complete variable domain is GAGVSQSPSNKVTEKGKDVELRCDPISGHTALYWYRQSLGQGLEFLIYFQGNSAPDKSGLPSDRFSAERTGGSVSTLTIQRTQQEDSAVYLCASRLTGSTGELFFGEGSRLTVL.

The chain combines TRBV28 with TRBJ1-2; perhaps TRBD1 as D (6 bases). The V and J ends lost 6 bases and 4 bases respectively, with 12 bases between them. Germline V gene lookup returns CDR1 MDHEN and CDR2 SYDVKM. There are 13 residues in the CDR3. The CDR3 bases are TGTGCCAGCAGCCGGGACACCGTCTATGGCTACACCTTC. Protein sequence: CASSRDTVYGYTF.

This clone showed up just once. The rearrangement links TRBV11-2 to TRBJ2-7; tentatively, D is TRBD2 (6 bases). Germline V gene data show CDR1 as SGHAT and CDR2 as FQNNGV. The CDR3 runs to 15 residues. V was shortened by 1 base and J by 5 bases, with 15 bases between the two germline ends. The CDR3 spells CASSLVSGRSHEQYF. Here the CDR3 DNA reads TGTGCCAGCAGCTTAGTTTCGGGGAGGTCCCACGAGCAGTACTTC.

This clone appeared a single time. The chain recombines TRBV28 with TRBJ1-2, with D uncertain. CDR1 is MDHEN and CDR2 is SYDVKM in the germline V gene. CDR3 length: 12 residues. Deletions cut 7 bases from V and 7 bases from J, with 13 bases between. For the CDR3, the DNA is TGTGCCAGCATCTCGGCGGTCCTTGGCTACACCTTC. It yields the protein CASISAVLGYTF.

The chain recombines TRBV4-1 with TRBJ2-1, with 7 bases matching TRBD2. This CDR3 spans 16 amino acids. J was trimmed by 1 base and V by 2 bases; bases with no gene match: 5. Germline V gene sequence: CDR1 MGHRA, CDR2 YSYEKL. CDR3 bases: TGCGCCAGCAGCCAAAGGCTGGGGGGGTCCTACAATGAGCAGTTCTTC. Translation: CASSQRLGGSYNEQFF.

The chain carries TRBV29-1 and TRBJ1-6; D unclear. The CDR3 contains 12 residues. The V gene lost 4 bases and the J gene lost 7 bases, with 8 bases spanning the gap. CDR1 is SQVTM and CDR2 is ANQGSEA in the germline V gene. CDR3 protein: CSVGERNSPLHF. The CDR3, as DNA: TGCAGCGTTGGAGAGCGGAATTCACCCCTCCACTTT.